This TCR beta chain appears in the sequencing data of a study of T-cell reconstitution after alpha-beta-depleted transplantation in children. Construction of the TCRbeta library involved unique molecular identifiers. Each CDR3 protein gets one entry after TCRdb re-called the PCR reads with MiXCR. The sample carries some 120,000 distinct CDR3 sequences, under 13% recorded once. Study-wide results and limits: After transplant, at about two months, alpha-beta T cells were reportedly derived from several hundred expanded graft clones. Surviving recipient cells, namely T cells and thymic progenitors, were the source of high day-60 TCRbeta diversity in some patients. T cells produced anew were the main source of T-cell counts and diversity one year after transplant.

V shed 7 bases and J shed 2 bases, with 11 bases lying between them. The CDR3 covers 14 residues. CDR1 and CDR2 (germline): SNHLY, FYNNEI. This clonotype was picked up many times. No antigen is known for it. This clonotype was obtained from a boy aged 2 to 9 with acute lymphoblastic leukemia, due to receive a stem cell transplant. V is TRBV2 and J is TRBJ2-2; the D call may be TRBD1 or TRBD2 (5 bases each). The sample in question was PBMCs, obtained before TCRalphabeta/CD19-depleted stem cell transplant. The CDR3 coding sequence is TGTGCCAGCAAGGCAGGGACCAACACCGGGGAGCTGTTTTTT. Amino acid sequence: CASKAGTNTGELFF.